This entry lists 9 T cell receptor beta chains sequenced from one sample in a study of cytomegalovirus exposure and HLA in healthy donors. Researchers ran the PCR with 60 Vbeta and 13 Jbeta primers. The protocol was immunoSEQ multiplex PCR, while the TCRdb copy is restricted to in-frame clones and leaves out a portion. This sample's table has about 72,000 clones. The sample comprised PBMCs. Receptors originate from a man aged 40-49 years in good health and CMV-seronegative.

The chain uses TRBV2 and TRBJ1-2; D gene unclear. CDR1 SNHLY and CDR2 FYNNEI come from the germline V gene. The length of the CDR3 is 12 residues. Between the trimmed V and J ends, which lost 3 bases and 5 bases, there was a span of 7 bases. CDR3 DNA: TGTGCCAGCAGTGACTCTATATATGGCTACACCTTC. It is translated as CASSDSIYGYTF.

V and J are TRBV6-1 and TRBJ2-1; 9 bases agree with TRBD1. The CDR3 extends over 13 amino acids. Germline CDR1 is MNHNS and CDR2 is SASEGT. J lost 9 bases, V lost 7 bases, and 7 bases had no gene match. The CDR3: CASIEQGAGEQFF. The CDR3 DNA follows: TGTGCCAGCATAGAACAGGGGGCCGGTGAGCAGTTCTTC.

The V gene is TRBV7-3, the J gene TRBJ1-1; weak D call: TRBD1 (6 bases). Trimming took off 0 bases at V and 6 bases at J, with 14 bases between the two ends. CDR1 is SGHTA, CDR2 FQGTGA, per germline. CDR3 length: 15 amino acids. As DNA, the CDR3 is TGTGCCAGCAGCTTAACGGGGCAGGGGTGGTCTGAAGCTTTCTTT. It specifies CASSLTGQGWSEAFF.

The chain is built from TRBV29-1 and TRBJ2-7; 10 bases fit TRBD2. Germline V CDR1 and CDR2: SQVTM, ANQGSEA. There are 15 residues in the CDR3. With 2 bases clipped from V and 2 bases from J, the junction kept 6 bases outside the gene matches. The CDR3 protein is CSVELAGVPAYEQYF. The CDR3 DNA reads as TGCAGCGTTGAACTAGCGGGGGTCCCCGCCTACGAGCAGTACTTC.

Details on this clone: Additional DNA sequences in this sample encode the identical CDR3. The J gene is TRBJ1-4, the V gene TRBV4-1; maybe TRBD1 (6 bases). Trimming cost V 1 base and J 6 bases, with 12 bases left between them. Germline V gives CDR1 MGHRA, CDR2 YSYEKL. The CDR3 totals 15 residues. The CDR3 spells CASSQAGAPDEKLFF. CDR3 nucleotide sequence: TGCGCCAGCAGCCAAGCAGGGGCCCCTGATGAAAAACTGTTTTTT.

The chain combines TRBV29-1 with TRBJ1-1, with 7 bases matching TRBD1. The V segment lost 5 bases and the J segment 0 bases; nucleotides outside the gene matches: 9. CDR3 length: 15 amino acids. The V gene's germline CDR1 is SQVTM and CDR2 ANQGSEA. Here the CDR3 DNA reads TGCAGCGTTTGGGGGACAGTCGACATGAACACTGAAGCTTTCTTT. It is translated as CSVWGTVDMNTEAFF.

This chain links TRBV9 with TRBJ2-2; no reliable D call. Germline V gene data show CDR1 as SGDLS and CDR2 as YYNGEE. V lost 2 bases and J lost 7, with 6 bases in between. CDR3 size: 12 residues. For the CDR3, the DNA is TGTGCCAGCAGCGTCGGTGTCGGGGAGCTGTTTTTT. Protein sequence: CASSVGVGELFF.

The chain links TRBV10-2 to TRBJ2-1, with 8 bases that match TRBD1. The germline CDR1 and CDR2 sequences are WSHSY and SAAADI. The CDR3 is 15 amino acids. The ends lost 8 bases at V and 8 bases at J; junction bases unmatched: 14. CDR3 loop: CASGDRDRLIYEQFF. DNA of the CDR3: TGCGCCAGCGGAGACCGGGACAGGTTGATTTATGAGCAGTTCTTC.

This chain uses TRBV9 with TRBJ2-3; the D is unclear. V dropped 0 bases and J dropped 4 bases, with 9 bases sitting between them. The CDR3 contains 14 residues. Germline V gene lookup returns CDR1 SGDLS and CDR2 YYNGEE. CDR3 DNA sequence: TGTGCCAGCAGCGTAGAGGTTAGCCCAGATACGCAGTATTTT. Encoded protein: CASSVEVSPDTQYF.